The following is a T cell receptor beta chain sequence with its context. The gene names given are mouse names. The read stops 4 residues short of the end of the CDR3; the missing end is completed from the germline J gene. This specimen includes other DNA sequences encoding the same CDR3. This sample was taken from a study of CD8+ T cells in alopecia areata. Cell sorting was performed on pooled cutaneous lymph node cells with CD4, CD8alpha, NKG2D, NKG2ACE and other markers. Germline values: CDR1 NSQYPW, CDR2 LRSPGD (reference sequence). V gave up 5 bases and J gave up 0 bases, with 11 bases separating them. The CDR3 length is 14 residues. Extracted RNA was reverse transcribed into cDNA, the sequencing template. The data were produced by immunoSEQ multiplex PCR, yet TCRdb's version contains in-frame clones alone and is incomplete. This sample has around 290,000 clones and no singletons, with more than 1% in the ten largest.

The chain is built from TRBV1 and TRBJ2-7, with TRBD2 as a possible D gene (6 bases). The origin of this receptor is a C3H/HeJ mouse with alopecia areata. The strain bears MHC haplotype H2-k. Source material: CD4+ T cells sorted from a lymph node. Partial CDR3 DNA: TGCACCTGCAGTCTCTGGGGAAGCTCCTAT. Encoded protein: CTCSLWGSSY. The whole CDR3 reads CTCSLWGSSYEQYF. Full variable domain (remainder filled in from reference TRBV1 and TRBJ2-7): VTLLEQNPRWRLVPRGQAVNLRCILKNSQYPWMSWYQQDLQKQLQWLFTLRSPGDKEVKSLPGADYLATRVTDTELRLQVANMSQGRTLYCTCSLWGSSYEQYFGPGTRLTVL.